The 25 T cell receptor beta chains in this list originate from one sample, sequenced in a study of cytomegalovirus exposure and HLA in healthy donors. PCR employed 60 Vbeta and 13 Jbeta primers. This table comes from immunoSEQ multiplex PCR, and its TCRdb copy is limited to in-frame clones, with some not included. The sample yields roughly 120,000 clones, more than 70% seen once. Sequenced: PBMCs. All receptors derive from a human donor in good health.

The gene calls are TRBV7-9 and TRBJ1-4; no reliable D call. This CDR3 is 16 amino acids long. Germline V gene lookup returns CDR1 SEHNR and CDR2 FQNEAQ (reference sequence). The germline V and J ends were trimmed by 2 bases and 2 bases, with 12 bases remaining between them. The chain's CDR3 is CASSLISGSTNEKLFF. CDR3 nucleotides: TGTGCCAGCAGCTTAATCTCAGGCAGTACTAATGAAAAACTGTTTTTT.

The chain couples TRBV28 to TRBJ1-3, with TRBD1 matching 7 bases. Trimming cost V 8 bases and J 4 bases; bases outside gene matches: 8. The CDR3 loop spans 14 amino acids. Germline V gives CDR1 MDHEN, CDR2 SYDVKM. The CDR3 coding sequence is TGTGCCAGCGATACACAGGGGACGGGAAACACCATATATTTT. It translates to CASDTQGTGNTIYF.

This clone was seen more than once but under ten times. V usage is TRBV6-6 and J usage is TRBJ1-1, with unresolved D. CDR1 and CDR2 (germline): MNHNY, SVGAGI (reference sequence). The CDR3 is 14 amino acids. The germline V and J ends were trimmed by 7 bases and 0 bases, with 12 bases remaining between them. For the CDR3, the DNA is TGTGCCAGCATACCCTACCAGGTGAACACTGAAGCTTTCTTT. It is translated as CASIPYQVNTEAFF.

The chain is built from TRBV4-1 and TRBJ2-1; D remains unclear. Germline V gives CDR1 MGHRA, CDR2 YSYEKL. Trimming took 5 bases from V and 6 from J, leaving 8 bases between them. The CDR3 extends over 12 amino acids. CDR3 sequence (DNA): TGCGCCAGCAGCTCCTACTCCAATGAGCAGTTCTTC. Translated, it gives CASSSYSNEQFF.

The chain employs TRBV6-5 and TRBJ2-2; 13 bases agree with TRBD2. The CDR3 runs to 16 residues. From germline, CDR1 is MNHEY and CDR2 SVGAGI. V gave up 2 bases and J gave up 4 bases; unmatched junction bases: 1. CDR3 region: CASSYTSGGATGELFF. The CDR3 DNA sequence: TGTGCCAGCAGTTACACTAGCGGGGGGGCCACCGGGGAGCTGTTTTTT.

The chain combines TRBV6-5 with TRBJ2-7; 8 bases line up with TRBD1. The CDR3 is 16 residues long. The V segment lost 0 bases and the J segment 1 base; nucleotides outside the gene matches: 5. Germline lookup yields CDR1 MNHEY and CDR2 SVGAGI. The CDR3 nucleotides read TGTGCCAGCAGTTACTCAAGTGACAGGGGATCCTACGAGCAGTACTTC. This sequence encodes CASSYSSDRGSYEQYF.

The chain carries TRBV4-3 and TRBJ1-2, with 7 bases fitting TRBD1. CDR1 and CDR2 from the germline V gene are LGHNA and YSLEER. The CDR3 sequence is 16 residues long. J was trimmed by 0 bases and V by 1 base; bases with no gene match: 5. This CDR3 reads CASSQVGDSPNYGYTF. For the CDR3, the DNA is TGCGCCAGCAGCCAAGTCGGGGACAGTCCTAACTATGGCTACACCTTC.

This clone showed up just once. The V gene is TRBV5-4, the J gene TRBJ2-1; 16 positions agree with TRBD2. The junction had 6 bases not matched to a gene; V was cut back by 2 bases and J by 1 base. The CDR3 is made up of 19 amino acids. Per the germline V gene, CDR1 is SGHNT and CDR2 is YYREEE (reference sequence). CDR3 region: CASSFPGLAGGQSYNEQFF. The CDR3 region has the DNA TGTGCCAGCAGCTTTCCGGGACTAGCGGGGGGGCAGTCCTACAATGAGCAGTTCTTC.

Here the CDR3 DNA reads TGTGCCAGCAGCGTAGACCTCTCCGAGGCTCGTGAGCAGTTCTTC. Translation: CASSVDLSEAREQFF. The chain carries TRBV9 and TRBJ2-1; D gene ambiguous. The CDR3 contains 15 residues. V was cut by 0 bases and J by 9 bases, with 16 bases left in between. The germline CDR1 and CDR2 sequences are SGDLS and YYNGEE. The full variable domain, completed using reference TRBV9 and TRBJ2-1, is DSGVTQTPKHLITATGQRVTLRCSPRSGDLSVYWYQQSLDQGLQFLIQYYNGEERAKGNILERFSAQQFPDLHSELNLSSLELGDSALYFCASSVDLSEAREQFFGPGTRLTVL.

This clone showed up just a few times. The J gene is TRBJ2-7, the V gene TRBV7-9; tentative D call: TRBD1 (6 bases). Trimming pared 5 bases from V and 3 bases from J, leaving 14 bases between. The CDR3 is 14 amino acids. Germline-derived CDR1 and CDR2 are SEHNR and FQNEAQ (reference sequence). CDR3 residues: CASSPDTGIYEQYF. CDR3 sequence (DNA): TGTGCCAGCAGCCCCGACACAGGGATCTACGAGCAGTACTTC.

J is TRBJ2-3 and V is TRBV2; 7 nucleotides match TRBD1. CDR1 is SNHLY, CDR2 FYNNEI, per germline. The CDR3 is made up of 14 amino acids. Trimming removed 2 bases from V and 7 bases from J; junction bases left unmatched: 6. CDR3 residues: CASSERGQTYTQYF. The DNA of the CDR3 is TGTGCCAGCAGTGAAAGGGGACAGACATATACGCAGTATTTT.

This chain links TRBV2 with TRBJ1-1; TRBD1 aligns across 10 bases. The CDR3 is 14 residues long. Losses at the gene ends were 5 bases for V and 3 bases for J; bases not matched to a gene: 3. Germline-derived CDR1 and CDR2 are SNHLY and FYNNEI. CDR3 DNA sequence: TGTGCCAGCAGTTCCGGGACAGGGGACACTGAAGCTTTCTTT. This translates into CASSSGTGDTEAFF.

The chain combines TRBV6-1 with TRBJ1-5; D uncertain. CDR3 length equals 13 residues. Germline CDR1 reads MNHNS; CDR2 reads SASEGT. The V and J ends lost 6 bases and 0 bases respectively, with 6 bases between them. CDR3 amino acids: CASSTGSNQPQHF. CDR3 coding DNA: TGTGCCAGCAGCACCGGTAGCAATCAGCCCCAGCATTTT.

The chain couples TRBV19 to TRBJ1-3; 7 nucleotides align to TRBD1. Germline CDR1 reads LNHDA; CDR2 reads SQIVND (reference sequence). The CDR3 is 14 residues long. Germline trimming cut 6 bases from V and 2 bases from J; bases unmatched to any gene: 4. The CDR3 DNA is TGTGCCAGTAGCATGACAGGGACTGGAAACACCATATATTTT. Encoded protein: CASSMTGTGNTIYF. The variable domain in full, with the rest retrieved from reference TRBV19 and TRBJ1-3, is DGGITQSPKYLFRKEGQNVTLSCEQNLNHDAMYWYRQDPGQGLRLIYYSQIVNDFQKGDIAEGYSVSREKKESFPLTVTSAQKNPTAFYLCASSMTGTGNTIYFGEGSWLTVV.

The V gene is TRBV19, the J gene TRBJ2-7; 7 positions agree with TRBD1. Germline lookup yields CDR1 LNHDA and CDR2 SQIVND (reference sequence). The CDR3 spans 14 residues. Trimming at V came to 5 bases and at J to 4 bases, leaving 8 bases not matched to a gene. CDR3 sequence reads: CASSLRDSPYEQYF. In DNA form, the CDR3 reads TGTGCCAGTAGTCTCCGGGACAGCCCTTACGAGCAGTACTTC.

The CDR3 spells CASSQVSRSGQAVSLNQPQHF. Here the CDR3 DNA reads TGCGCCAGCAGCCAAGTGAGTCGGTCGGGACAGGCCGTTTCCCTCAATCAGCCCCAGCATTTT. The chain carries TRBV4-1 and TRBJ1-5, with 8 bases matching TRBD1. The CDR3 totals 21 residues. Germline V gene sequence: CDR1 MGHRA, CDR2 YSYEKL. V trimming: 1 base; J trimming: 3 bases; junction bases outside the gene matches: 20.

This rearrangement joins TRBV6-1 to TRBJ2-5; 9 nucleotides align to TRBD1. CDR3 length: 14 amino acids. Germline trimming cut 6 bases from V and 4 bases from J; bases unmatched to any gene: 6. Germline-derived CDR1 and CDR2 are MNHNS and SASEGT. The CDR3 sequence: CASRATGGGETQYF. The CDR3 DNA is TGTGCCAGCAGGGCGACAGGGGGAGGAGAGACCCAGTACTTC.

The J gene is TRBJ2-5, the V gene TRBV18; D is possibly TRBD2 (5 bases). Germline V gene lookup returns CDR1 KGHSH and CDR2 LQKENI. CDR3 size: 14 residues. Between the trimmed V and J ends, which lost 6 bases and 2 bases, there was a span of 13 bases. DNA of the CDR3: TGTGCCAGCTCGCCCGCCGGGGTTCAAGAGACCCAGTACTTC. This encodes CASSPAGVQETQYF.

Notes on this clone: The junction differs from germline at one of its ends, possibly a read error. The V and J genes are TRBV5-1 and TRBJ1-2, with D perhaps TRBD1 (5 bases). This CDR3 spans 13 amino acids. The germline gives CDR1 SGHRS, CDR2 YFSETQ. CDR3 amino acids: CASSASGNSGYTF. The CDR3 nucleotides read TGCGCCAGCAGCGCATCAGGGAACTCTGGCTACACCTTC.

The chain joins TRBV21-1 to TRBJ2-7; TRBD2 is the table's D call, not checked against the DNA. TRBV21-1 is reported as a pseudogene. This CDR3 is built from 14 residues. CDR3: CASSPVPGLDEQYF. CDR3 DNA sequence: TGTGCCAGCAGCCCTGTCCCGGGACTGGATGAGCAGTACTTC.

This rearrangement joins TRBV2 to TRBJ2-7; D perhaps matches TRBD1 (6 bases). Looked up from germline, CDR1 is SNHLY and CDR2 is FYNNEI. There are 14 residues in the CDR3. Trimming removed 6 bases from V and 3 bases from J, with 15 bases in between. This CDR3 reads CASRGPGHNYEQYF. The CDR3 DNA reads TGTGCCAGCAGGGGACCGGGACATAACTACGAGCAGTACTTC.

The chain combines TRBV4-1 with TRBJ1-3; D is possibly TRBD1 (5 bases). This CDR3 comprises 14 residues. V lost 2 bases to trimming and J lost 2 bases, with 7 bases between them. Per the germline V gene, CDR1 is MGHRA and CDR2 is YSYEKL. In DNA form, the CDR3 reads TGCGCCAGCAGCCAACCAGGGACTGGAAACACCATATATTTT. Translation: CASSQPGTGNTIYF.

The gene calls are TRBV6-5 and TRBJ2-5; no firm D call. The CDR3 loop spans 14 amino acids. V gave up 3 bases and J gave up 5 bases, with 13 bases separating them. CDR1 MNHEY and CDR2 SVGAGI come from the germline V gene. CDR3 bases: TGTGCCAGCAGTTATGGAGATGCCACGGAGACCCAGTACTTC. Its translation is CASSYGDATETQYF.

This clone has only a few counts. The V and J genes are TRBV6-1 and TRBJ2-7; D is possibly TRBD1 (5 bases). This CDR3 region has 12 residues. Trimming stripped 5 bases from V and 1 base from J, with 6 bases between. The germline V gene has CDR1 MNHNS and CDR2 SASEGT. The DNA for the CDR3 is TGTGCCAGCAGTCAGGGTTCCTACGAGCAGTACTTC. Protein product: CASSQGSYEQYF.

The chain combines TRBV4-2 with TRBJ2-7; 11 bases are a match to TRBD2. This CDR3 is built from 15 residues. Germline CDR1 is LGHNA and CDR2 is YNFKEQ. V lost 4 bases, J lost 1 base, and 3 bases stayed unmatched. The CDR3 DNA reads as TGTGCCAGCAGCCCCACTAGCGGGGGTTCCTACGAGCAGTACTTC. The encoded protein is CASSPTSGGSYEQYF.